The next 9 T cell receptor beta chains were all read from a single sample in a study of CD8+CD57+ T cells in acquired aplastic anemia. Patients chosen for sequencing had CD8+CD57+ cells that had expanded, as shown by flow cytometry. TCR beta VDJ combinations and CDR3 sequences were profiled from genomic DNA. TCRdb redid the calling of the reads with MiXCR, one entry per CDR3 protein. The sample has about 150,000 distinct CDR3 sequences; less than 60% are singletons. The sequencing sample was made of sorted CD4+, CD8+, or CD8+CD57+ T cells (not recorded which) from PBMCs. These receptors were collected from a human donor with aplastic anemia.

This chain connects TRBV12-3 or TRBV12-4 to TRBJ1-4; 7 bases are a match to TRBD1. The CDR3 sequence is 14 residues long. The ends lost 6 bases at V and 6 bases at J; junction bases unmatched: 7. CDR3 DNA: TGTGCCAGCAGCCGGGACAGCAATGATGAAAAACTGTTTTTT. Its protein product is CASSRDSNDEKLFF.

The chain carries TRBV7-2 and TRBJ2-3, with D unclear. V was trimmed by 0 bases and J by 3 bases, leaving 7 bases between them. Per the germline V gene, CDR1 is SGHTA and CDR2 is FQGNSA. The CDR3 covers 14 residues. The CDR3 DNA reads TGTGCCAGCAGCTTAGCGCACGTAACAGATACGCAGTATTTT. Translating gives CASSLAHVTDTQYF.

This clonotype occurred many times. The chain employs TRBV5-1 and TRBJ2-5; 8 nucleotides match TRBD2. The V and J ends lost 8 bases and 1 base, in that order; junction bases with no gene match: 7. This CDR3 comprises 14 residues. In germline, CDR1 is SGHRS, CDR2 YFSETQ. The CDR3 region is CASTSGQPQETQYF. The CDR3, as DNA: TGCGCCAGTACTAGCGGCCAACCCCAAGAGACCCAGTACTTC.

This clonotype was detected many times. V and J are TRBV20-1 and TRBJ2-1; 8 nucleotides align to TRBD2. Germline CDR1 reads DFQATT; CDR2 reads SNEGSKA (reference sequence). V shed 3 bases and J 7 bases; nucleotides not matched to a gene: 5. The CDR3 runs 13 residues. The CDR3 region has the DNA TGCAGTGCTAGTTTAATAGCGGGAAATGAGCAGTTCTTC. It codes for CSASLIAGNEQFF.

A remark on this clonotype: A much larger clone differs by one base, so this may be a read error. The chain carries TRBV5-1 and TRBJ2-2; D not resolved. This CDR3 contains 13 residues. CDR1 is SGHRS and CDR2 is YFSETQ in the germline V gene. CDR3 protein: CASSLGVTEELFF. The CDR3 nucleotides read TGCGCCAGCAGCTTGGGGGTTACCGAGGAGCTGTTTTTT. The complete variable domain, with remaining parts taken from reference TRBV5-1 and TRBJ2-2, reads KAGVTQTPRYLIKTRGQQVTLSCSPISGHRSVSWYQQTPGQGLQFLFEYFSETQRNKGNFPGRFSGRQFSNSRSEMNVSTLELGDSALYLCASSLGVTEELFFGEGSRLTVL.

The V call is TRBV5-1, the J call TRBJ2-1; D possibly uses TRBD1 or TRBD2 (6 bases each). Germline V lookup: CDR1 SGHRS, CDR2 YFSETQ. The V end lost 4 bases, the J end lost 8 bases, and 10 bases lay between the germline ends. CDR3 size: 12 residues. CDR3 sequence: CASSGGLDEQFF. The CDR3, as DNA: TGCGCCAGCAGCGGGGGGCTGGATGAGCAGTTCTTC.

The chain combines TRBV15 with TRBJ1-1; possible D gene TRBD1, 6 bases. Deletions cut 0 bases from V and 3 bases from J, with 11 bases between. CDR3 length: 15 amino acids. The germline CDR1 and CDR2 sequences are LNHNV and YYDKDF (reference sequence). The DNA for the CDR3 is TGTGCCACCAGCAGAGATCAGGGGTCGTACACTGAAGCTTTCTTT. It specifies CATSRDQGSYTEAFF.

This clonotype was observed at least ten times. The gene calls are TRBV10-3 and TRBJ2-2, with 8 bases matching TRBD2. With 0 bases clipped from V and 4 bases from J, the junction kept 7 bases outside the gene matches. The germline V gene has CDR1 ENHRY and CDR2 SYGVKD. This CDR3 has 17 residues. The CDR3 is CAISESQRTSLTGELFF. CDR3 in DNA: TGTGCCATCAGTGAGTCGCAGCGGACTAGCCTCACCGGGGAGCTGTTTTTT.

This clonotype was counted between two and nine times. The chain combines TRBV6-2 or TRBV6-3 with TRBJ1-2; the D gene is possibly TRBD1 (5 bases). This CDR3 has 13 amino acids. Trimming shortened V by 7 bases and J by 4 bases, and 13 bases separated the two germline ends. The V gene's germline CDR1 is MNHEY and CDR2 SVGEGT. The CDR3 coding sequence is TGTGCCAGCATCCAGGGTACCGGCTATGGCTACACCTTC. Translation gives CASIQGTGYGYTF.